What follows are 31 T cell receptor beta chains derived from one specimen sequenced in a study of T-cell memory formation after mild COVID-19. TCRdb re-called the 5' RACE reads with MiXCR, one entry per CDR3 protein. The sample contains fewer than 50,000 distinct CDR3 sequences, 12% of which appear only once. Sequenced material: PBMCs or a T cell subset sorted from them (not recorded which). All receptors come from a man aged 18 to 29 who had mild COVID-19 (a few samples of this study predate the infection). Cell type and time point are not known.

The table lists this clonotype with many counts. CDR3 bases: TGTGCCAGCAGCTTGGGCAGGGATAGCAATCAGCCCCAGCATTTT. Protein sequence: CASSLGRDSNQPQHF. The chain has TRBV7-8 and TRBJ1-5; D is possibly TRBD1 (5 bases). The V gene's germline CDR1 is SGHVS and CDR2 FQNEAQ. Trimming stripped 3 bases from V and 0 bases from J, with 9 bases between. The CDR3 spans 15 residues.

This clonotype was recorded many times. The chain carries TRBV7-2 and TRBJ1-1; D unresolved. Per germline, CDR1 SGHTA and CDR2 FQGNSA. Trimming removed 5 bases at V and 2 bases at J, with 12 bases between. The CDR3 runs to 14 residues. In DNA, the CDR3 is TGTGCCAGCAGCCCAACCGGATCTAACACTGAAGCTTTCTTT. Its translation: CASSPTGSNTEAFF.

This chain connects TRBV4-2 to TRBJ2-7; 8 bases line up with TRBD1. CDR1 LGHNA and CDR2 YNFKEQ come from the germline V gene. The junction had 8 bases not matched to a gene; V was cut back by 0 bases and J by 7 bases. CDR3 size: 15 residues. The CDR3 region has the DNA TGTGCCAGCAGCCAAGATCCACAGGGGGATGATGAGCAGTACTTC. Translated: CASSQDPQGDDEQYF.

The chain joins TRBV30 to TRBJ1-5; 7 positions agree with TRBD1. V shed 5 bases, J shed 7 bases, and the junction held 5 bases outside the gene matches. The CDR3 extends over 12 amino acids. Per the germline V gene, CDR1 is GTSNPN and CDR2 is SVGIG (reference sequence). The CDR3 DNA follows: TGTGCCTGGGGACAGGCCGGCCAGCCCCAGCATTTT. It yields the protein CAWGQAGQPQHF.

The chain is built from TRBV18 and TRBJ2-7; D possibly corresponds to TRBD2 (6 bases). Per germline, CDR1 KGHSH and CDR2 LQKENI. The CDR3 runs 15 residues. The V and J ends lost 3 bases and 3 bases respectively, with 15 bases between them. The CDR3 spells CASSPSSGVDYEQYF. In nucleotides, the CDR3 is TGTGCCAGCTCACCTTCCTCGGGGGTCGACTACGAGCAGTACTTC.

This chain links TRBV3-1 with TRBJ1-5; D remains unclear. The CDR3 contains 13 residues. V was pared by 0 bases and J by 5 bases, with 5 bases between. CDR1 LGHDT and CDR2 YNNKEL come from the germline V gene (reference sequence). CDR3 protein: CASSQDKDQPQHF. In DNA, the CDR3 is TGTGCCAGCAGCCAAGATAAGGATCAGCCCCAGCATTTT.

The J gene is TRBJ2-7, the V gene TRBV5-1; 10 bases are shared with TRBD1. The CDR3 runs 13 residues. Trimming removed 5 bases from V and 11 bases from J; junction bases left unmatched: 10. Germline V gene sequence: CDR1 SGHRS, CDR2 YFSETQ. The CDR3 here is CASSPDRGLHEYV. CDR3 in DNA: TGCGCCAGCAGTCCTGACAGGGGGCTTCATGAGTACGTC.

The V and J genes are TRBV5-1 and TRBJ2-7, with a tentative D call TRBD2 (5 bases). CDR1 is SGHRS, CDR2 YFSETQ, per germline. This CDR3 is 16 amino acids long. V was shortened by 1 base and J by 3 bases, with 17 bases between the two germline ends. CDR3 loop: CASSLHSSGWGYEQYF. CDR3 bases: TGCGCCAGCAGCTTGCATTCGTCGGGGTGGGGCTACGAGCAGTACTTC.

The chain recombines TRBV25-1 with TRBJ2-3; 9 bases align to TRBD1. Germline V gene data show CDR1 as MGHDK and CDR2 as SYGVNS. This CDR3 contains 15 residues. V shed 1 base, J shed 5 bases, and the junction held 4 bases outside the gene matches. This chain's CDR3 is CASSESGQGGDTQYF. CDR3 bases: TGTGCCAGCAGTGAATCGGGACAGGGAGGAGATACGCAGTATTTT.

This clonotype has a handful of counts. The CDR3 sequence: CASSLAAGETQYF. The CDR3 coding sequence is TGTGCCAGCAGCTTAGCTGCCGGGGAGACCCAGTACTTC. V is TRBV7-2 and J is TRBJ2-5, with no clear D. Germline V CDR1 and CDR2: SGHTA, FQGNSA. This CDR3 is 13 amino acids long. Trimming cost V 0 bases and J 5 bases, with 7 bases left between them.

A note on this clonotype: A read error may produce the germline difference seen at one junction end. This sequence joins TRBV5-1 and TRBJ2-5; possible D gene TRBD1, 5 bases. The germline V gene has CDR1 SGHRS and CDR2 YFSETQ. This CDR3 spans 14 amino acids. Here the CDR3 reads CAISFQGEGETQYF. In DNA form, the CDR3 reads TGCGCCATCAGCTTCCAAGGGGAAGGGGAGACCCAGTACTTC.

This clonotype was seen ten or more times. The rearrangement links TRBV12-3 or TRBV12-4 to TRBJ2-1; D could derive from TRBD1 or TRBD2 (5 bases each). V lost 8 bases and J 5 bases, leaving 13 bases between the germline ends. The CDR3 sequence is 13 residues long. CDR3 sequence: CASAEGWNNEQFF. The CDR3, as DNA: TGTGCCAGCGCCGAGGGGTGGAACAATGAGCAGTTCTTC.

This clonotype was counted only a few times. The J gene is TRBJ1-5, the V gene TRBV12-3 or TRBV12-4; D not resolved. The CDR3 length is 14 residues. Trimming cost V 2 bases and J 9 bases, with 14 bases left between them. The CDR3: CASSLRADFGPQHF. The CDR3 DNA reads as TGTGCCAGCAGTTTACGGGCGGACTTTGGGCCCCAGCATTTT.

This clonotype was found many times. The chain is built from TRBV4-3 and TRBJ2-1; the match to TRBD2 covers 10 bases. Germline CDR1 reads LGHNA; CDR2 reads YSLEER. Germline trimming cut 2 bases from V and 9 bases from J; bases unmatched to any gene: 7. The CDR3 totals 15 residues. This CDR3 is CASSQNWASGGEQFF. CDR3 bases: TGCGCCAGCAGCCAAAACTGGGCTAGCGGGGGTGAGCAGTTCTTC.

The chain employs TRBV27 and TRBJ1-1; tentative D call: TRBD1 (5 bases). The length of the CDR3 is 12 residues. Germline CDR1 is MNHEY and CDR2 is SMNVEV (reference sequence). With 6 bases removed from V and 3 bases from J, the gap between germline ends came to 8 bases. For the CDR3, the DNA is TGTGCCAGCAGGGGGCGGTACACTGAAGCTTTCTTT. Encoded protein: CASRGRYTEAFF.

This clonotype has a handful of counts. The chain carries TRBV20-1 and TRBJ2-3, with 9 positions matching TRBD2. The junction had 5 bases not matched to a gene; V was cut back by 0 bases and J by 4 bases. CDR1 is DFQATT, CDR2 SNEGSKA, per germline (reference sequence). The CDR3 has 15 amino acids. The CDR3 nucleotides are TGCAGTGCTAGAGATGGCGGGGGGGTGGCAGATACGCAGTATTTT. Its protein product is CSARDGGGVADTQYF.

This clonotype has ten or more counts. The chain employs TRBV7-2 and TRBJ2-1; possibly TRBD1 for D (5 bases). Germline assignment: CDR1 SGHTA and CDR2 FQGNSA. This CDR3 spans 14 amino acids. Trimming removed 1 base at V and 9 bases at J, with 13 bases between. The CDR3 loop reads CASSLGQGSGEQFF. CDR3 DNA sequence: TGTGCCAGCAGCTTAGGGCAGGGCTCTGGTGAGCAGTTCTTC. Complete variable domain (other parts from reference TRBV7-2 and TRBJ2-1): GAGVSQSPSNKVTEKGKDVELRCDPISGHTALYWYRQSLGQGLEFLIYFQGNSAPDKSGLPSDRFSAERTGGSVSTLTIQRTQQEDSAVYLCASSLGQGSGEQFFGPGTRLTVL.

This clonotype has just a few counts. The chain combines TRBV3-1 with TRBJ2-3, with TRBD2 matching 13 bases. The CDR3 has 15 residues. The J segment lost 4 bases and the V segment lost 4 bases, leaving 2 bases of the junction unmatched. Looked up from germline, CDR1 is LGHDT and CDR2 is YNNKEL (reference sequence). The CDR3 DNA is TGTGCCAGCAGCCGCGGACTAGCGGGGGCAGATACGCAGTATTTT. This sequence encodes CASSRGLAGADTQYF.

V and J are TRBV4-3 and TRBJ2-7; 10 bases are shared with TRBD1. Unmatched junction bases numbered 4, after V lost 6 bases and J lost 2 bases. There are 14 residues in the CDR3. Germline CDR1 LGHNA, CDR2 YSLEER. This CDR3 is CASSIDRGPYEQYF. In DNA form, the CDR3 reads TGCGCCAGCAGTATCGACAGGGGGCCCTACGAGCAGTACTTC.

The rearrangement links TRBV3-1 to TRBJ2-5; D is undetermined. The CDR3 is made up of 14 amino acids. Germline V lookup: CDR1 LGHDT, CDR2 YNNKEL (reference sequence). Deletions cut 3 bases from V and 1 base from J, with 9 bases between. CDR3 bases: TGTGCCAGCAGCCACTCCGAAGCCCAAGAGACCCAGTACTTC. Protein: CASSHSEAQETQYF.

CDR3 loop: CASAQSGVGEQFF. In DNA, the CDR3 is TGTGCTAGTGCCCAAAGTGGGGTGGGTGAGCAGTTCTTC. The V and J genes are TRBV12-5 and TRBJ2-1; D remains ambiguous. Germline-derived CDR1 and CDR2 are LGHNT and FRNRAP. The CDR3 contains 13 residues. V was pared by 7 bases and J by 9 bases, with 16 bases between.

Worth noting for this clonotype: Relative to the germline gene, one junction end is altered; a read error may explain this. The chain is built from TRBV6-1 and TRBJ1-6; perhaps TRBD1 as D (6 bases). This CDR3 comprises 13 residues. Germline V CDR1 and CDR2: MNHNS, SASEGT. The CDR3 spells CAHQGFRNSPLHF. In DNA form, the CDR3 reads TGTGCCCACCAGGGGTTTCGTAATTCGCCCCTCCACTTT.

This clonotype showed up many times. V usage is TRBV20-1 and J usage is TRBJ2-1; D is unclear. Germline CDR1 reads DFQATT; CDR2 reads SNEGSKA (reference sequence). CDR3 length: 12 amino acids. Trimming stripped 6 bases from V and 5 bases from J, with 11 bases between. The CDR3 nucleotides are TGCAGTGCAGGAACCATCAACAATGAGCAGTTCTTC. Translated: CSAGTINNEQFF.

Many counts were recorded for this clonotype. The chain carries TRBV7-2 and TRBJ2-1; no reliable D call. Between the trimmed V and J ends, which lost 1 base and 3 bases, there was a span of 10 bases. Germline V gives CDR1 SGHTA, CDR2 FQGNSA. The CDR3 covers 15 residues. Here the CDR3 DNA reads TGTGCCAGCAGCTTAGGTGCAGACTTCTACAATGAGCAGTTCTTC. Encoded protein: CASSLGADFYNEQFF.

J is TRBJ1-4 and V is TRBV7-8; D is possibly TRBD1 (6 bases). The length of the CDR3 is 15 residues. Germline V lookup: CDR1 SGHVS, CDR2 FQNEAQ. V was shortened by 4 bases and J by 10 bases, with 19 bases between the two germline ends. The CDR3 sequence is CASSSSYREPGKLFF. CDR3 sequence (DNA): TGTGCCAGCAGCTCGAGCTACAGGGAACCAGGAAAACTGTTTTTT.

This clonotype was seen repeatedly, ten times or more. This chain joins TRBV24-1 and TRBJ1-1; TRBD1 is a possible D gene (6 bases). The CDR3 has 14 residues. Germline-derived CDR1 and CDR2 are KGHDR and SFDVKD. V was clipped by 5 bases and J by 6 bases, with 15 bases between them. This CDR3 reads CATSAKGEGAEAFF. The CDR3 bases are TGTGCCACCAGTGCCAAGGGGGAGGGAGCTGAAGCTTTCTTT.

This clonotype occurred many times. The CDR3 nucleotides read TGTGCCAGCAGCCGATCGGCGGGGGCCAGCACAGATACGCAGTATTTT. Its protein product is CASSRSAGASTDTQYF. The chain employs TRBV4-2 and TRBJ2-3; D might be TRBD2 (7 bases). The CDR3 consists of 16 residues. The V end was cut by 4 bases, the J end by 0 bases, with 14 bases between. Germline assignment: CDR1 LGHNA and CDR2 YNFKEQ.

The chain uses TRBV7-4 and TRBJ2-7; D assignment may be TRBD1 or TRBD2 (5 bases each). Trimming took 3 bases from V and 3 from J, leaving 9 bases between them. CDR3 length: 13 amino acids. Germline-derived CDR1 and CDR2 are SGHVT and SQSDAQ. The CDR3 region is CASSFQGVYEQYV. The DNA of the CDR3 is TGTGCCAGCAGCTTCCAGGGAGTCTACGAGCAGTACGTC.

This clonotype was counted ten times or more. The V and J genes are TRBV28 and TRBJ2-3; D remains unclear. Germline V gene data show CDR1 as MDHEN and CDR2 as SYDVKM. The V gene lost 6 bases and the J gene lost 0 bases, with 10 bases spanning the gap. This CDR3 spans 14 amino acids. DNA of the CDR3: TGTGCCAGCAGCCCGGAGAGTAGCACAGATACGCAGTATTTT. This gives the protein CASSPESSTDTQYF. The full variable domain, with the rest looked up from reference TRBV28 and TRBJ2-3, is DVKVTQSSRYLVKRTGEKVFLECVQDMDHENMFWYRQDPGLGLRLIYFSYDVKMKEKGDIPEGYSVSREKKERFSLILESASTNQTSMYLCASSPESSTDTQYFGPGTRLTVL.

The chain combines TRBV6-2 or TRBV6-3 with TRBJ2-7; the D gene is possibly TRBD2 (6 bases). With 7 bases removed from V and 6 bases from J, the gap between germline ends came to 19 bases. The CDR3 is made up of 14 amino acids. In germline, CDR1 is MNHEY, CDR2 SVGEGT. CDR3 sequence reads: CASTISPEGSEQYF. DNA for the CDR3: TGTGCCAGCACCATCAGCCCGGAGGGGTCCGAGCAGTACTTC.

This CDR3 is CASSLQAISSYNEQFF. Written as DNA, the CDR3 is TGTGCCAGCAGTTTACAGGCGATCTCCTCCTACAATGAGCAGTTCTTC. This chain joins TRBV27 and TRBJ2-1; D not certain. The CDR3 consists of 16 residues. The V gene's germline CDR1 is MNHEY and CDR2 SMNVEV (reference sequence). V lost 2 bases, J lost 0 bases, and 11 bases lay in between.